Following are 28 T cell receptor beta chains from one sample sequenced in a study of breast tumors, draining lymph nodes, adjacent tissues. TCRdb re-called the multiplex PCR reads through MiXCR, storing one row per CDR3 protein. The sample holds about 14,000 distinct CDR3 sequences, approximately 50% seen once. Sequencing was carried out using tumor-adjacent breast tissue. These receptors all come from a female donor with breast cancer. Some clones in this sample may be carry-over from other donors' samples.

Details on this clonotype: The junction shows a germline mismatch at one end, possibly a read error. The V call is TRBV24-1, the J call TRBJ2-5, with a weak D call TRBD1 (5 bases). Germline loops: CDR1 KGHDR, CDR2 SFDVKD. This CDR3 has 14 residues. Here the CDR3 reads CASSESRQSKTQYF. For the CDR3, the DNA is TGTGCCAGCAGTGAATCCCGACAGTCCAAGACCCAGTACTTC.

This clonotype was found once. The rearrangement links TRBV24-1 to TRBJ2-5, with 12 bases that match TRBD1. Germline V gene sequence: CDR1 KGHDR, CDR2 SFDVKD. V lost 3 bases to trimming and J lost 5 bases; unmatched junction nucleotides: 6. The CDR3 spans 16 residues. CDR3 sequence (DNA): TGTGCCACCAGTGATGCCGGGACAGGGGGCTTGGAGACCCAGTACTTC. Its translation is CATSDAGTGGLETQYF.

J is TRBJ1-6 and V is TRBV4-2; the D is unclear. This CDR3 has 16 residues. Per germline, CDR1 LGHNA and CDR2 YNFKEQ. The V end was cut by 0 bases, the J end by 7 bases, with 13 bases between. The CDR3 bases are TGTGCCAGCAGCCAAGAGGGTGCAGGCTTCAATTCACCCCTCCACTTT. It yields the protein CASSQEGAGFNSPLHF.

This clonotype was recorded at least ten times. The rearrangement links TRBV7-2 to TRBJ2-1; 12 bases fit TRBD2. V shed 0 bases and J 7 bases; nucleotides not matched to a gene: 13. The germline V gene encodes CDR1 SGHTA and CDR2 FQGNSA. The CDR3 is 19 amino acids. This CDR3 reads CASSLAVRSGLAGGNEQFF. In DNA, the CDR3 is TGTGCCAGCAGCTTAGCGGTCCGGTCGGGGCTAGCGGGAGGGAATGAGCAGTTCTTC.

V and J are TRBV2 and TRBJ1-3, with D uncertain. Trimming pared 7 bases from V and 4 bases from J, leaving 11 bases between. The germline V gene encodes CDR1 SNHLY and CDR2 FYNNEI. CDR3 length: 13 residues. The CDR3 sequence: CASIQGAGNTIYF. CDR3 in DNA: TGTGCCAGCATCCAAGGAGCGGGAAACACCATATATTTT.

The V call is TRBV6-2 or TRBV6-3, the J call TRBJ1-2, with D perhaps matching TRBD1 (6 bases). This CDR3 is built from 15 residues. The V and J ends lost 5 bases and 2 bases respectively, with 15 bases between them. Germline assignment: CDR1 MNHEY and CDR2 SVGEGT. The CDR3 coding sequence is TGTGCCAGCAGTCCGGGGGGACAACTCAACTATGGCTACACCTTC. Residues: CASSPGGQLNYGYTF.

In this sample, this clonotype turned up many times. A much more abundant neighbour one base away suggests this may be a read error. The V gene is TRBV9, the J gene TRBJ2-1; D is unclear. CDR3 size: 14 residues. Germline values: CDR1 SGDLS, CDR2 YYNGEE. The CDR3 DNA follows: TGTGCCAGCAGCGTAAACACCGGCTACAATGAGCAGTCCTTC. It specifies CASSVNTGYNEQSF.

Remarks on this clonotype: A read error may account for a junction end that differs from germline. The rearrangement joins TRBV7-3 to TRBJ2-3; D tentatively fits TRBD1 or TRBD2 (5 bases each). This CDR3 is built from 15 residues. Germline assignment: CDR1 SGHTA and CDR2 FQGTGA. CDR3 in DNA: TGCGCCAGCAGCCAAGAGGGGCGGAGCACAGATACGCAGTATTTT. It is translated as CASSQEGRSTDTQYF.

Within the sample, this clonotype is medium-sized. The rearrangement joins TRBV19 to TRBJ2-7; 12 bases line up with TRBD1. The CDR3 has 15 amino acids. Per germline, CDR1 LNHDA and CDR2 SQIVND (reference sequence). V lost 2 bases, J lost 5 bases, and 4 bases stayed unmatched. The CDR3 loop reads CASSITGTGGNEQYF. CDR3 nucleotides: TGTGCCAGTAGTATAACCGGGACAGGGGGCAACGAGCAGTACTTC.

V and J are TRBV25-1 and TRBJ1-2, with 7 bases matching TRBD1. Germline values: CDR1 MGHDK, CDR2 SYGVNS. There are 15 residues in the CDR3. With V trimmed by 5 bases and J by 0 bases, 6 bases remained unmatched. CDR3 nucleotide sequence: TGTGCCAGCAGTAAAGGGACAGTCACTAACTATGGCTACACCTTC. This translates into CASSKGTVTNYGYTF.

This rearrangement joins TRBV6-4 to TRBJ2-1; 11 positions match TRBD2. The CDR3 spans 16 residues. The germline V gene has CDR1 MRHNA and CDR2 SNTAGT. The V gene end was trimmed by 6 bases and the J gene end by 7 bases; junction bases not matched to a gene: 11. The CDR3 DNA sequence: TGTGCCAGCAGGGGACATAGCGGGAGGGCCAGGAATGAGCAGTTCTTC. Residues: CASRGHSGRARNEQFF.

This clonotype was picked up a small number of times. A much bigger clone sits one base away, suggesting this may be a read error. CDR3 region: CASSLAQGGGAEAFF. The CDR3 DNA reads as TGTGCCAGCAGTTTAGCACAGGGAGGGGGAGCCGAAGCTTTCTTT. The V gene is TRBV27, the J gene TRBJ1-1, with D maybe TRBD1 (6 bases). The V gene's germline CDR1 is MNHEY and CDR2 SMNVEV (reference sequence). This CDR3 is 15 amino acids long. Trimming removed 2 bases at V and 8 bases at J, with 18 bases between.

This clonotype was detected ten times or more. The chain's CDR3 is CASSSPGTLTDTQYF. For the CDR3, the DNA is TGTGCCAGCAGTTCTCCCGGGACTCTCACAGATACGCAGTATTTT. The genes are TRBV3-1 and TRBJ2-3; a weak D match, TRBD2 (6 bases). In germline, CDR1 is LGHDT, CDR2 YNNKEL (reference sequence). The CDR3 has 15 amino acids. Trimming pared 6 bases from V and 2 bases from J, leaving 15 bases between.

This clonotype was seen at least ten times. The rearrangement joins TRBV11-2 to TRBJ1-3; no clear D gene. CDR1 and CDR2 from the germline V gene are SGHAT and FQNNGV. The V end lost 2 bases, the J end lost 0 bases, and 11 bases lay between the germline ends. CDR3 length: 16 residues. CDR3 region: CASSLTDVLSGNTIYF. Written as DNA, the CDR3 is TGTGCCAGCAGCTTAACGGACGTCCTCTCTGGAAACACCATATATTTT.

The chain has TRBV9 and TRBJ2-3, with 8 bases that match TRBD1. This CDR3 has 16 residues. V lost 2 bases, J lost 2 bases, and 7 bases stayed unmatched. Germline CDR1 reads SGDLS; CDR2 reads YYNGEE. The CDR3 DNA sequence: TGTGCCAGCAGCGTGAGGACAGGGTACACCACAGATACGCAGTATTTT. Translating gives CASSVRTGYTTDTQYF.

This chain connects TRBV7-8 to TRBJ2-3; perhaps TRBD1 as D (6 bases). The germline CDR1 and CDR2 sequences are SGHVS and FQNEAQ. Trimming stripped 3 bases from V and 6 bases from J, with 7 bases between. The CDR3 has 12 residues. The CDR3 sequence is CASSFQGDTQYF. As DNA, the CDR3 is TGTGCCAGCAGCTTCCAGGGGGATACGCAGTATTTT.

The J gene is TRBJ2-1, the V gene TRBV9, with 8 positions matching TRBD2. The CDR3 is 18 amino acids. Germline CDR1 and CDR2: SGDLS and YYNGEE. Trimming took 3 bases from V and 3 from J; bases not matched to a gene: 14. Written as DNA, the CDR3 is TGTGCCAGCAGCGGACGACTAGAGCGGGAGAAACTCTACAATGAGCAGTTCTTC. This encodes CASSGRLEREKLYNEQFF.

The J gene is TRBJ1-2, the V gene TRBV4-1, with D hard to call. Looked up from germline, CDR1 is MGHRA and CDR2 is YSYEKL. The CDR3 covers 14 residues. Trimming pared 0 bases from V and 8 bases from J, leaving 13 bases between. CDR3: CASSQDATRYGYTF. CDR3 DNA: TGCGCCAGCAGCCAAGATGCCACTCGGTACGGCTACACCTTC.

Regarding this clonotype: The junction departs from the called germline gene at one end, perhaps through a read error. The rearrangement uses TRBV7-9 and TRBJ2-5; D not certain. Germline V gene data show CDR1 as SEHNR and CDR2 as FQNEAQ (reference sequence). This CDR3 is 15 amino acids long. The CDR3 here is CASSLEGGQQETQHF. The DNA for the CDR3 is TGTGCCAGCAGCTTAGAAGGCGGCCAACAAGAGACCCAGCACTTC. Supplemented by reference TRBV7-9 and TRBJ2-5, the full variable domain reads DTGVSQNPRHKITKRGQNVTFRCDPISEHNRLYWYRQTLGQGPEFLTYFQNEAQLEKSRLLSDRFSAERPKGSFSTLEIQRTEQGDSAMYLCASSLEGGQQETQHFGPGTRLLVL.

This clonotype was observed a handful of times. This chain uses TRBV12-3 or TRBV12-4 with TRBJ1-3, with D uncertain. The CDR3 extends over 11 amino acids. V lost 5 bases, J lost 9 bases, and 8 bases lay in between. For the CDR3, the DNA is TGTGCCAGCAGTACGAGTGGCACCATATATTTT. Encoded protein: CASSTSGTIYF.

On this clonotype itself: A much bigger clone sits one base away, suggesting this may be a read error. This chain uses TRBV6-6 with TRBJ1-1, with D unclear. This CDR3 is built from 14 residues. In germline, CDR1 is MNHNY, CDR2 SVGAGI (reference sequence). V dropped 5 bases and J dropped 2 bases, with 12 bases sitting between them. The chain's CDR3 is CASSHGQVNTEAFF. The CDR3, as DNA: TGTGCCAGCAGTCACGGGCAGGTAAACACTGAAGCTTTCTTT.

On this clonotype itself: No conserved phenylalanine or tryptophan ends this CDR3, so it is likely a read error. This chain uses TRBV4-1 with TRBJ1-6; D uncertain. Per germline, CDR1 MGHRA and CDR2 YSYEKL. This CDR3 is built from 16 residues. CDR3 region: CASSQEGAGPNSPLHL. The CDR3 DNA sequence: TGTGCCAGCAGCCAAGAGGGTGCAGGACCTAATTCACCCCTCCACCTT.

The chain joins TRBV6-5 to TRBJ2-7, with 10 nucleotides matching TRBD1. The V segment lost 2 bases and the J segment 9 bases; nucleotides outside the gene matches: 4. CDR3 length equals 13 residues. CDR1 is MNHEY and CDR2 is SVGAGI in the germline V gene. The CDR3 sequence is CASSYQTGGTQYF. In DNA form, the CDR3 reads TGTGCCAGCAGTTACCAGACAGGGGGCACGCAGTACTTC.

This clonotype was seen more than once but under ten times. The CDR3 DNA is TGTGCCAGCAGCCCTACGGCAGGGTGGATTTCACCCCTCCACTTT. Its translation is CASSPTAGWISPLHF. The chain has TRBV7-2 and TRBJ1-6; TRBD1 is a possible D gene (5 bases). This CDR3 has 15 residues. Germline V gene lookup returns CDR1 SGHTA and CDR2 FQGNSA. V was shortened by 5 bases and J by 9 bases, with 17 bases between the two germline ends.

CDR3 DNA: TGCAGTGCCCCGACAGGGAGCTCCTACAATGAGCAGTTCTTC. Protein: CSAPTGSSYNEQFF. The chain joins TRBV20-1 to TRBJ2-1, with TRBD1 identical over 7 bases. The ends lost 6 bases at V and 0 bases at J; junction bases unmatched: 5. The V gene's germline CDR1 is DFQATT and CDR2 SNEGSKA (reference sequence). This CDR3 has 14 residues.

Many counts were recorded for this clonotype. The V call is TRBV5-8, the J call TRBJ1-4; 7 bases align to TRBD1. CDR3 length: 15 amino acids. Trimming at V came to 3 bases and at J to 6 bases, leaving 8 bases not matched to a gene. Germline CDR1 SGHTS, CDR2 YDEGEE. Written as DNA, the CDR3 is TGTGCCAGCAGCTCCAACAGGGGAATTGATGAAAAACTGTTTTTT. Residues: CASSSNRGIDEKLFF.

The J gene is TRBJ2-1, the V gene TRBV7-2, with D perhaps matching TRBD2 (7 bases). CDR3 length equals 18 residues. Germline-derived CDR1 and CDR2 are SGHTA and FQGNSA. Between the trimmed V and J ends, which lost 5 bases and 2 bases, there was a span of 22 bases. The DNA of the CDR3 is TGTGCCAGCAGCCCCTCGGGGGGCGGGGGAAGCACCTACAATGAGCAGTTCTTC. It is translated as CASSPSGGGGSTYNEQFF.

This clonotype has a handful of counts. The chain has TRBV20-1 and TRBJ2-7, with 9 bases fitting TRBD2. With V trimmed by 5 bases and J by 3 bases, 2 bases remained unmatched. CDR1 is DFQATT and CDR2 is SNEGSKA in the germline V gene (reference sequence). The CDR3 covers 12 residues. CDR3 bases: TGCAGTGCTGTAGCGGGGGACTACGAGCAGTACTTC. Residues: CSAVAGDYEQYF.